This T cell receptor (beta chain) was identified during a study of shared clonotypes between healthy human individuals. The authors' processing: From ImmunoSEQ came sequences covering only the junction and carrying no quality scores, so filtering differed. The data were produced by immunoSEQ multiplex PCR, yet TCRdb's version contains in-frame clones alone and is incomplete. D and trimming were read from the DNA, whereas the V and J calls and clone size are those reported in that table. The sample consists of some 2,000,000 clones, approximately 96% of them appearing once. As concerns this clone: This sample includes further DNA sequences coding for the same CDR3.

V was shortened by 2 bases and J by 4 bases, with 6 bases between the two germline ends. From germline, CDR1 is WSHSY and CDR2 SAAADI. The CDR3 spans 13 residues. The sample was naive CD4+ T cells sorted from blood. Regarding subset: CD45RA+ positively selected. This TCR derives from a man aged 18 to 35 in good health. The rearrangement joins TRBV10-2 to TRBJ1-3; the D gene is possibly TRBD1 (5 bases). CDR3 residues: CASSEQGGNTIYF. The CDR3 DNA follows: TGCGCCAGCAGTGAGCAGGGAGGAAACACCATATATTTT.